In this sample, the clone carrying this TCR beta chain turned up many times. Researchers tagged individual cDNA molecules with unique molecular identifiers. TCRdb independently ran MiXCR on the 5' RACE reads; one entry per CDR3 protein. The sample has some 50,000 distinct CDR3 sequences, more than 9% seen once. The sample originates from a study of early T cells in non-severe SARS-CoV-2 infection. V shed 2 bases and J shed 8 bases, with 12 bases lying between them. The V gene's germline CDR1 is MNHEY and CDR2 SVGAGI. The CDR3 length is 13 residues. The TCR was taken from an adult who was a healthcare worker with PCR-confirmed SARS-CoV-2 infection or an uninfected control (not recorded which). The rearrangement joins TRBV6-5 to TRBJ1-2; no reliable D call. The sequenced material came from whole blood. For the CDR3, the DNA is TGTGCCAGCAGTTACGAGCAACTAGGGGGCTACACCTTC. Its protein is CASSYEQLGGYTF.